These 27 T cell receptor beta chains originate from one sample sequenced in a study of Graves' ophthalmopathy and Graves' hyperthyroidism. From RNA, the CDR3 regions of TCR beta chains were amplified and sequenced. The first round was an RT-PCR with HTBI primers, and the second round was a multiplex PCR. Each CDR3 protein is one row after TCRdb ran MiXCR on the multiplex PCR reads. The sample holds a few hundred thousand distinct CDR3 sequences; roughly 21% are singletons and the top ten take around 40%. Sequenced sample: peripheral blood. Source of these receptors: a woman in her fifties or sixties with Graves' ophthalmopathy.

This clonotype was counted ten times or more. In DNA form, the CDR3 reads TGTGCCAGTAGTAGGAGCCCTGAAGCTTTCTTT. Its translation is CASSRSPEAFF. The chain uses TRBV19 and TRBJ1-1; D gene uncertain. V shed 4 bases and J shed 6 bases, with 6 bases lying between them. Germline-derived CDR1 and CDR2 are LNHDA and SQIVND (reference sequence). There are 11 residues in the CDR3.

The chain carries TRBV3-1 and TRBJ2-2; D might be TRBD1 (5 bases). This CDR3 is 13 amino acids long. Germline lookup yields CDR1 LGHDT and CDR2 YNNKEL (reference sequence). V was shortened by 4 bases and J by 4 bases, with 7 bases between the two germline ends. The CDR3 sequence is CASSLTGTGELFF. As DNA, the CDR3 is TGTGCCAGCAGCCTTACAGGCACCGGGGAGCTGTTTTTT.

This clonotype was detected only a few times. V usage is TRBV12-3 or TRBV12-4 and J usage is TRBJ2-7; 9 bases are shared with TRBD2. The CDR3 totals 15 residues. Losses at the gene ends were 3 bases for V and 4 bases for J; bases not matched to a gene: 7. The CDR3 region is CASSFGSGRIYEQYF. As DNA, the CDR3 is TGTGCCAGCAGTTTCGGTAGCGGGAGAATTTACGAGCAGTACTTC.

This clonotype was found many times. V gene TRBV12-3 or TRBV12-4 combines with J gene TRBJ1-2; D unresolved. The ends were cut back, 7 bases at V and 1 base at J, with 10 bases in the middle. This CDR3 is built from 13 residues. This chain's CDR3 is CASTDGFNYGYTF. The CDR3 DNA reads as TGTGCCAGCACCGACGGATTTAACTATGGCTACACCTTC.

The chain carries TRBV12-3 or TRBV12-4 and TRBJ2-7; TRBD2 matches at 7 bases. The V and J ends lost 2 bases and 0 bases, in that order; junction bases with no gene match: 7. The CDR3 runs 16 residues. The CDR3 bases are TGTGCCAGCAGTTTATTTGGCGGGGGAAGCTCCTACGAGCAGTACTTC. Translation: CASSLFGGGSSYEQYF.

This clonotype was detected many times. V usage is TRBV6-1 and J usage is TRBJ2-7; D gene uncertain. Deletions cut 3 bases from V and 6 bases from J, with 15 bases between. The V gene's germline CDR1 is MNHNS and CDR2 SASEGT. The CDR3 consists of 14 residues. In DNA, the CDR3 is TGTGCCAGCAGTGATGGGGTCAGACCCTTCGAGCAGTACTTC. Translation: CASSDGVRPFEQYF.

This clonotype was seen at least ten times. This chain joins TRBV7-9 and TRBJ2-5; D is perhaps TRBD2 (6 bases). V gave up 11 bases and J gave up 7 bases, with 14 bases separating them. CDR1 and CDR2 from the germline V gene are SEHNR and FQNEAQ (reference sequence). The CDR3 consists of 11 residues. CDR3 in amino acids: CAFFWRGTQYF. CDR3 DNA sequence: TGTGCCTTCTTCTGGAGGGGGACCCAGTACTTC.

This clonotype came up many times. This rearrangement joins TRBV20-1 to TRBJ2-5; D call uncertain. The CDR3 runs to 13 residues. CDR1 and CDR2 (germline): DFQATT, SNEGSKA (reference sequence). Between the trimmed V and J ends, which lost 8 bases and 1 base, there was a span of 14 bases. The CDR3 region has the DNA TGCAGTACCTTTGAAGCGTCCCAAGAGACCCAGTACTTC. Its translation: CSTFEASQETQYF.

This clonotype was seen repeatedly, ten times or more. V and J are TRBV20-1 and TRBJ2-5; D might be TRBD2 (6 bases). This CDR3 has 13 amino acids. The V end was cut by 5 bases, the J end by 5 bases, with 15 bases between. CDR1 is DFQATT and CDR2 is SNEGSKA in the germline V gene (reference sequence). CDR3 sequence (DNA): TGCAGTGCTCGCTTCGCGGGATTGGAGACCCAGTACTTC. Residues: CSARFAGLETQYF.

There are a few counts of this clonotype. This sequence joins TRBV4-1 and TRBJ2-1, with 11 bases identical to TRBD2. V gave up 6 bases and J gave up 2 bases; unmatched junction bases: 9. Germline CDR1 reads MGHRA; CDR2 reads YSYEKL. The CDR3 consists of 17 residues. The CDR3: CASRREGLADAYNEQFF. The CDR3 coding sequence is TGCGCCAGCAGAAGGGAGGGACTAGCGGACGCCTACAATGAGCAGTTCTTC.

This clonotype was detected many times. This rearrangement joins TRBV30 to TRBJ1-2; 8 bases align to TRBD1. The CDR3 runs 14 residues. Per germline, CDR1 GTSNPN and CDR2 SVGIG (reference sequence). Losses at the gene ends were 3 bases for V and 3 bases for J; bases not matched to a gene: 6. CDR3 bases: TGTGCCTGGAGGAGGACAGGGAGAGACTATGGCTACACCTTC. It yields the protein CAWRRTGRDYGYTF.

This clonotype came up many times. The chain combines TRBV2 with TRBJ2-5; TRBD1 is a possible D gene (5 bases). Germline values: CDR1 SNHLY, CDR2 FYNNEI. The CDR3 runs to 16 residues. Trimming stripped 7 bases from V and 1 base from J, with 19 bases between. The CDR3 nucleotides are TGTGCCAGCACCCCTCGAGTGGGGCTGGGCCAAGAGACCCAGTACTTC. Its protein is CASTPRVGLGQETQYF.

This clonotype was detected many times. In DNA form, the CDR3 reads TGTGCCAGTAGTAGGTTTTCAGGGTGGAACTATGGCTACACCTTC. It is translated as CASSRFSGWNYGYTF. The chain has TRBV19 and TRBJ1-2; weak D call: TRBD1 (5 bases). V was shortened by 4 bases and J by 2 bases, with 14 bases between the two germline ends. Germline CDR1 reads LNHDA; CDR2 reads SQIVND (reference sequence). The CDR3 is 15 residues long. Supplemented by reference TRBV19 and TRBJ1-2, the full variable domain reads DGGITQSPKYLFRKEGQNVTLSCEQNLNHDAMYWYRQDPGQGLRLIYYSQIVNDFQKGDIAEGYSVSREKKESFPLTVTSAQKNPTAFYLCASSRFSGWNYGYTFGSGTRLTVV.

The rearrangement uses TRBV12-3 or TRBV12-4 and TRBJ1-2; the match to TRBD1 covers 9 bases. The V segment lost 5 bases and the J segment 0 bases; nucleotides outside the gene matches: 10. The CDR3 length is 17 residues. The CDR3 reads CASSPRDRALPNYGYTF. CDR3 DNA: TGTGCCAGCAGTCCACGGGACAGGGCTCTTCCTAACTATGGCTACACCTTC.

This chain links TRBV6-1 with TRBJ1-1; D is uncertain. The CDR3 sequence is 13 residues long. Deletions cut 2 bases from V and 5 bases from J, with 9 bases between. Germline values: CDR1 MNHNS, CDR2 SASEGT. CDR3 sequence (DNA): TGTGCCAGCAGTGAAAGGTCTGGTACTGAAGCTTTCTTT. Amino acid sequence: CASSERSGTEAFF.

This clonotype was seen many times. This chain uses TRBV11-1 with TRBJ1-1; D perhaps matches TRBD1 (5 bases). The CDR3 has 16 amino acids. In germline, CDR1 is SGHAT, CDR2 FQDESV (reference sequence). Trimming cost V 7 bases and J 3 bases, with 21 bases left between them. This CDR3 is CASNRAQGRGDTEAFF. The CDR3 nucleotides are TGTGCCAGCAATCGGGCCCAGGGCCGTGGAGACACTGAAGCTTTCTTT.

This clonotype was seen at least ten times. The V and J genes are TRBV29-1 and TRBJ2-3; TRBD2 matches at 9 bases. The CDR3 totals 15 residues. The trim removed 4 bases at V and 1 base at J, leaving 6 bases unmatched. From germline, CDR1 is SQVTM and CDR2 ANQGSEA. The CDR3 DNA reads TGCAGCGTTGCCCGGACTAGCGAACGCACAGATACGCAGTATTTT. This translates into CSVARTSERTDTQYF.

A single count supports this clonotype. The chain is built from TRBV6-5 and TRBJ2-4; 7 bases fit TRBD1. V was pared by 0 bases and J by 5 bases, with 1 base of the junction left unmatched. CDR1 is MNHEY and CDR2 is SVGAGI in the germline V gene. CDR3 length: 14 amino acids. CDR3 amino acids: CASSYSGQQNIQYF. CDR3 nucleotide sequence: TGTGCCAGCAGTTACTCGGGACAGCAAAACATTCAGTACTTC.

This clonotype was seen ten or more times. The chain joins TRBV6-2 or TRBV6-3 to TRBJ1-1; D perhaps matches TRBD1 (6 bases). Germline-derived CDR1 and CDR2 are MNHEY and SVGEGT. Trimming removed 2 bases from V and 5 bases from J, with 12 bases in between. The CDR3 spans 14 residues. CDR3 protein: CASSYGGAGTEAFF. The DNA of the CDR3 is TGTGCCAGCAGTTACGGGGGGGCTGGTACTGAAGCTTTCTTT.

As concerns this clonotype: One end of the junction varies from germline; a read error may be responsible. The chain couples TRBV7-8 to TRBJ2-5; D is ambiguous. The CDR3 is made up of 14 amino acids. Germline V lookup: CDR1 SGHVS, CDR2 FQNEAQ. CDR3: CASSYHGPGETQYF. In nucleotides, the CDR3 is TGTGCCAGCAGTTACCACGGTCCCGGAGAGACCCAGTATTTC.

The chain employs TRBV12-3 or TRBV12-4 and TRBJ2-7, with 10 bases aligning to TRBD2. The length of the CDR3 is 16 residues. Unmatched junction bases numbered 13, after V lost 6 bases and J lost 5 bases. Here the CDR3 DNA reads TGTGCCAGCAGCCCGGCCGCTAGCGGGAGTACCCACGAGCAGTACTTC. It yields the protein CASSPAASGSTHEQYF.

This chain uses TRBV4-3 with TRBJ2-2; D gene ambiguous. The length of the CDR3 is 16 residues. The germline V and J ends were trimmed by 4 bases and 1 base, with 13 bases remaining between them. Looked up from germline, CDR1 is LGHNA and CDR2 is YSLEER. The CDR3 nucleotides are TGCGCCAGCAGCCGCGTGCGTGGGGAGAACACCGGGGAGCTGTTTTTT. Translation: CASSRVRGENTGELFF.

This clonotype was counted at least ten times. V gene TRBV20-1 combines with J gene TRBJ2-5; D call uncertain. Germline loops: CDR1 DFQATT, CDR2 SNEGSKA (reference sequence). This CDR3 is 12 amino acids long. V lost 5 bases and J lost 1, with 8 bases in between. The CDR3 bases are TGCAGTGCTTTATTGGCCCAAGAGACCCAGTACTTC. Translation gives CSALLAQETQYF.

This clonotype was seen ten or more times. The rearrangement uses TRBV12-3 or TRBV12-4 and TRBJ1-1; 12 bases are a match to TRBD1. CDR3 length equals 15 residues. After removal of 1 base from V and 7 bases from J, the junction contained 4 bases not matched to a gene. The CDR3 sequence is CASSLEGTGGFEAFF. CDR3 in DNA: TGTGCCAGCAGTTTAGAAGGGACAGGGGGCTTTGAAGCTTTCTTT.

The table lists this clonotype with many counts. The genes are TRBV14 and TRBJ1-1; D is ambiguous. V was shortened by 1 base and J by 4 bases, with 13 bases between the two germline ends. This CDR3 is built from 15 residues. Per germline, CDR1 SGHDN and CDR2 FVKESK. The chain's CDR3 is CASSQGTWRGTEAFF. The CDR3 coding sequence is TGTGCCAGCAGCCAAGGTACCTGGAGAGGCACTGAAGCTTTCTTT.

Many counts were recorded for this clonotype. V and J are TRBV29-1 and TRBJ2-5, with 7 positions matching TRBD1. The V and J ends lost 7 bases and 1 base, in that order; junction bases with no gene match: 9. The CDR3 contains 14 residues. CDR1 and CDR2 (germline): SQVTM, ANQGSEA. Written as DNA, the CDR3 is TGCAGCGGGATCACAGGGGTAGCCCAAGAGACCCAGTACTTC. Amino acids: CSGITGVAQETQYF.

V usage is TRBV12-3 or TRBV12-4 and J usage is TRBJ1-1; maybe TRBD1 (5 bases). The CDR3 totals 13 residues. V gave up 4 bases and J gave up 4 bases, with 10 bases separating them. CDR3 sequence: CASSYRRGTEAFF. The CDR3 DNA reads TGTGCCAGCAGTTACCGTAGGGGCACTGAAGCTTTCTTT.